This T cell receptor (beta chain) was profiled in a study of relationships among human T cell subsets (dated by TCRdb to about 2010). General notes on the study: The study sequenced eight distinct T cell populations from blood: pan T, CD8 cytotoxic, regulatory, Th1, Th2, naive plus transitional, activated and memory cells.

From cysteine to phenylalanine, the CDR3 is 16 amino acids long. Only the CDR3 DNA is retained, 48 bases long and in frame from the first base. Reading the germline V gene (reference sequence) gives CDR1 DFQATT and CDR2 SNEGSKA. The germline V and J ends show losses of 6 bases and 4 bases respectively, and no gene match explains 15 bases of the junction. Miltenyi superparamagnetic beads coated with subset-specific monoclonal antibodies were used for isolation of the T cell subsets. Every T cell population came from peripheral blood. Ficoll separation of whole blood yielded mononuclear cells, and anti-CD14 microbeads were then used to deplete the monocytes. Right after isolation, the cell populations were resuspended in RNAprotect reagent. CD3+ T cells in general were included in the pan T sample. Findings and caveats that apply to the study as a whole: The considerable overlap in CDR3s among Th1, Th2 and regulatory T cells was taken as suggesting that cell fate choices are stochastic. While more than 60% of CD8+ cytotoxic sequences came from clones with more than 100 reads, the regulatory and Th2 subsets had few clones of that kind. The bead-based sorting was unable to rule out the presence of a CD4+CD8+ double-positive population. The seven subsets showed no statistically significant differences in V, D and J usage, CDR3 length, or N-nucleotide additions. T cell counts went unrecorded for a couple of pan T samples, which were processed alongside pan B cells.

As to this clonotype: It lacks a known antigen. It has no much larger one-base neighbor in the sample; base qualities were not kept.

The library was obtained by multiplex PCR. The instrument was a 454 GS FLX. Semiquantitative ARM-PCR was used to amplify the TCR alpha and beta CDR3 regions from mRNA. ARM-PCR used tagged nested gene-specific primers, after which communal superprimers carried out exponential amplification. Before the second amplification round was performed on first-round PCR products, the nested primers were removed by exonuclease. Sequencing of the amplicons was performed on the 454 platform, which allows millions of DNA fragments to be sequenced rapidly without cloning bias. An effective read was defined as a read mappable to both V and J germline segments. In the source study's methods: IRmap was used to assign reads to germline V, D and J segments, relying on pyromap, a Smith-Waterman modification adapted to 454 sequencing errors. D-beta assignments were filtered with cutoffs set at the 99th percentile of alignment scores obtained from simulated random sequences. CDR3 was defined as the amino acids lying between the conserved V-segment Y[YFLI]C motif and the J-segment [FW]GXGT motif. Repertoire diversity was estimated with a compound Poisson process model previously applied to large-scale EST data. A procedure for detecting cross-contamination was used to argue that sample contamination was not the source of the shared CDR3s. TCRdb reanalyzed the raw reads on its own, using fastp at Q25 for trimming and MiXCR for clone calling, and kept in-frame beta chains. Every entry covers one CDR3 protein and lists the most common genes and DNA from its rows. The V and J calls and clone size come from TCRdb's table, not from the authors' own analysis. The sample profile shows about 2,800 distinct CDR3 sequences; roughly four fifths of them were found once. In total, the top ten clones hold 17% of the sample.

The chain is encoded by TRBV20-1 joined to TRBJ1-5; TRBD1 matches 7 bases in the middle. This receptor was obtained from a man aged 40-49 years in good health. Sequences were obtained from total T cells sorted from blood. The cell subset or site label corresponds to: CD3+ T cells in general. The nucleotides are TGCAGTGCCACCCCGCGACAGGGTGGGTGGAATCAGCCCCAGCATTTT. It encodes CSATPRQGGWNQPQHF.